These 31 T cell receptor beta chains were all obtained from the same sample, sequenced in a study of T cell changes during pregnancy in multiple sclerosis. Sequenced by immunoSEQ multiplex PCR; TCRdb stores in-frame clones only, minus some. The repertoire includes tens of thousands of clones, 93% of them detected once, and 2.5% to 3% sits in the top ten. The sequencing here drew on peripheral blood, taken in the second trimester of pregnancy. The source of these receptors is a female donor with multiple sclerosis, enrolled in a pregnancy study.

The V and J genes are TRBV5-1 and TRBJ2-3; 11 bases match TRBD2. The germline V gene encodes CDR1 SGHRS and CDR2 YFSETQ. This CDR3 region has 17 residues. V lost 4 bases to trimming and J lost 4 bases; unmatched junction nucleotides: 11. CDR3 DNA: TGCGCCAGCAGCCGGAACCGACTAGCGGGAAATGCAGATACGCAGTATTTT. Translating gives CASSRNRLAGNADTQYF.

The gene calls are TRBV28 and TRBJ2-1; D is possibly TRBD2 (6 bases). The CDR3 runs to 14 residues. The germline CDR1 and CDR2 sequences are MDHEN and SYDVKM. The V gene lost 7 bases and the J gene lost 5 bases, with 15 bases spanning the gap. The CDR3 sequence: CASISLAEDNEQFF. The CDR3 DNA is TGTGCCAGCATTAGTTTAGCGGAGGACAATGAGCAGTTCTTC.

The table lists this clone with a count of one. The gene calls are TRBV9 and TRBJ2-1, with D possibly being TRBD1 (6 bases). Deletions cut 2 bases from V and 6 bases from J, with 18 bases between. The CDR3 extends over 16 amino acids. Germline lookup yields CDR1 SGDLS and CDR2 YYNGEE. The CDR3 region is CASSVSRLGGSNEQFF. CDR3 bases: TGTGCCAGCAGCGTTTCGCGGCTAGGGGGTTCCAATGAGCAGTTCTTC.

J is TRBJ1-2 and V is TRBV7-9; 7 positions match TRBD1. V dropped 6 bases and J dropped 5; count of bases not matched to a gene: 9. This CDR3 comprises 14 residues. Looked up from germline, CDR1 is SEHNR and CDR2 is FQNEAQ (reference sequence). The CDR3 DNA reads TGTGCCAGCAGACCTAGGACAGGAGAGTATGGCTACACCTTC. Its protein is CASRPRTGEYGYTF.

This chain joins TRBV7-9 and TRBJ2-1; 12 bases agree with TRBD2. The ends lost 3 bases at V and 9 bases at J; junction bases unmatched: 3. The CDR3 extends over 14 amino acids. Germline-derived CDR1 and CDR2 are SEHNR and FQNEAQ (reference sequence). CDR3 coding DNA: TGTGCCAGCAGCTTTCCTAGCGGGAGGGGTGAGCAGTTCTTC. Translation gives CASSFPSGRGEQFF.

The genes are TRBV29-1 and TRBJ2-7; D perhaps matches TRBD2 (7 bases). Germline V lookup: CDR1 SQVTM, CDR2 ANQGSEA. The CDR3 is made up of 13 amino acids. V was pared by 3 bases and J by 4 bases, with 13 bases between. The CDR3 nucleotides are TGCAGCGTTGAGGAGGGAGGGGGTTACGAGCAGTACTTC. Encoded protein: CSVEEGGGYEQYF.

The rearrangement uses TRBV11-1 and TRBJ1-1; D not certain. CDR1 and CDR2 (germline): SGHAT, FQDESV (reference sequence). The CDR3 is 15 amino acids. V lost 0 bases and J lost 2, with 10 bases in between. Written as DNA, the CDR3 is TGTGCCAGCAGCTTAGCCAGGAGGAGAAACACTGAAGCTTTCTTT. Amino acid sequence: CASSLARRRNTEAFF.

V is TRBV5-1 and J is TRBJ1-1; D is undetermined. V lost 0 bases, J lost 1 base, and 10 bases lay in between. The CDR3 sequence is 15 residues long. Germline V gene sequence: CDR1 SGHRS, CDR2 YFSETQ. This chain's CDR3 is CASSLGGQPNTEAFF. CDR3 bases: TGCGCCAGCAGCTTGGGTGGGCAGCCGAACACTGAAGCTTTCTTT.

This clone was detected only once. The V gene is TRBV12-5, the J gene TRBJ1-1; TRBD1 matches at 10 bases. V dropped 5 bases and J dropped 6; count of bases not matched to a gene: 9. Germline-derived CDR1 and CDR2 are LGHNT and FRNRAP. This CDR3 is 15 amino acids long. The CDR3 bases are TGTGCTAGTGGTCTCCCCGGGACAGGGGTCGCTGAAGCTTTCTTT. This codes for CASGLPGTGVAEAFF. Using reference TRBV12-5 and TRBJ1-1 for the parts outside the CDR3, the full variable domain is DARVTQTPRHKVTEMGQEVTMRCQPILGHNTVFWYRQTMMQGLELLAYFRNRAPLDDSGMPKDRFSAEMPDATLATLKIQPSEPRDSAVYFCASGLPGTGVAEAFFGQGTRLTVV.

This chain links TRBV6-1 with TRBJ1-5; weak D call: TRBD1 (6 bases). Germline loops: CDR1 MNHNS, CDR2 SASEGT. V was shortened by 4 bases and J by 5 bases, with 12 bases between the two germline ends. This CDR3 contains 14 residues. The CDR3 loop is CASSAWTVDQPQHF. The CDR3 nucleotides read TGTGCCAGCAGTGCCTGGACAGTAGATCAGCCCCAGCATTTT.

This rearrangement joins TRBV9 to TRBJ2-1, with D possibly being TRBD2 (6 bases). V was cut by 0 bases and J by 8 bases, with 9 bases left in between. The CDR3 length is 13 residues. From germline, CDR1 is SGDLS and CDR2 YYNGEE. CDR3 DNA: TGTGCCAGCAGCGTAGGGGGCGGGGATGAGCAGTTCTTC. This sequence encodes CASSVGGGDEQFF.

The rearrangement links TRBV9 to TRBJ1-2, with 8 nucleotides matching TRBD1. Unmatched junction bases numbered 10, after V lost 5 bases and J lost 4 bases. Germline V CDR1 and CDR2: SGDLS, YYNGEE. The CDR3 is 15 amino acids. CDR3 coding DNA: TGTGCCAGCAGGCCCGAGGCAGGGGGCGTCTATGGCTACACCTTC. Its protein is CASRPEAGGVYGYTF.

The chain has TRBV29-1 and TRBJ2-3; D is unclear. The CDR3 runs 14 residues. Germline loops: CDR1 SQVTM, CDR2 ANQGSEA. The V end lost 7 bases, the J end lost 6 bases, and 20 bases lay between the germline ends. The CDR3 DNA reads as TGCAGCGCCAAACCGGCCGCCTCCGGGGATACGCAGTATTTT. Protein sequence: CSAKPAASGDTQYF.

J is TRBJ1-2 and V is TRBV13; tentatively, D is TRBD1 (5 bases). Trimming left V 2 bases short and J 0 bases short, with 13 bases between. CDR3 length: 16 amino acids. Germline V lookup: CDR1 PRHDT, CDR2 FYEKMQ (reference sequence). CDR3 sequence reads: CASSLSLGDSNYGYTF. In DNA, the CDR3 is TGTGCCAGCAGCTTATCGTTAGGGGATTCTAACTATGGCTACACCTTC.

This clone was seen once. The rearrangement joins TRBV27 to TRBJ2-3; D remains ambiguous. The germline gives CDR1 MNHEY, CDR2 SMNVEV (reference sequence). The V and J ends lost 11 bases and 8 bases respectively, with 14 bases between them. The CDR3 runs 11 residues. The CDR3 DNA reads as TGTGCCGTCATCACCGCCGGTACGCAGTATTTT. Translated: CAVITAGTQYF.

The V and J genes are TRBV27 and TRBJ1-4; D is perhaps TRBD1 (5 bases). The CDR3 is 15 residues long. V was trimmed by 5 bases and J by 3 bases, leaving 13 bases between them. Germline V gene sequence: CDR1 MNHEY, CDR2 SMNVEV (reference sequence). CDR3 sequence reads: CASSAWGGANEKLFF. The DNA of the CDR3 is TGTGCCAGCAGTGCCTGGGGGGGGGCTAATGAAAAACTGTTTTTT.

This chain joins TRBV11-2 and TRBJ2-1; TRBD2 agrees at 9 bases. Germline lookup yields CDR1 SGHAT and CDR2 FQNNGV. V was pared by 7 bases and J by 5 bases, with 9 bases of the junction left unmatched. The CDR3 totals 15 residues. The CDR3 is CASTLGSGGNNEQFF. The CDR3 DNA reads TGTGCCAGCACCCTGGGGAGCGGGGGGAACAATGAGCAGTTCTTC.

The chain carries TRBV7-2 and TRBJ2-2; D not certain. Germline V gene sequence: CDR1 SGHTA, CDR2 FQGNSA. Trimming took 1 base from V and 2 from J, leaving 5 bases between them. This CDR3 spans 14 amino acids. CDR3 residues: CASSLERNTGELFF. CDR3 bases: TGTGCCAGCAGCTTAGAGAGAAACACCGGGGAGCTGTTTTTT.

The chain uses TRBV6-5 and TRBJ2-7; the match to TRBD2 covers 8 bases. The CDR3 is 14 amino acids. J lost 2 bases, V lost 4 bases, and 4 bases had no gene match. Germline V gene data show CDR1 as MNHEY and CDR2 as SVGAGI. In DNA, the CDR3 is TGTGCCAGCAGTTTTGAGGGACTAGCCTACGAGCAGTACTTC. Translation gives CASSFEGLAYEQYF.

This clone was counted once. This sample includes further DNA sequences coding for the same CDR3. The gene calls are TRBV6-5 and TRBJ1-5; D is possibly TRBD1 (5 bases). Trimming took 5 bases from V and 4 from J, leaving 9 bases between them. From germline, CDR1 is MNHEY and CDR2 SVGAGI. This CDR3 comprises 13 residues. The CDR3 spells CASSPRANQPQHF. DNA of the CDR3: TGTGCCAGCAGTCCCAGGGCGAATCAGCCCCAGCATTTT.

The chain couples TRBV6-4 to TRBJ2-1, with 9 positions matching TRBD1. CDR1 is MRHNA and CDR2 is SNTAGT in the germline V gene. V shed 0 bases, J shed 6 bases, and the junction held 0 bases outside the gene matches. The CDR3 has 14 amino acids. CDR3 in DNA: TGTGCCAGCAGTGACTCGACAGGGGGCAATGAGCAGTTCTTC. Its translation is CASSDSTGGNEQFF.

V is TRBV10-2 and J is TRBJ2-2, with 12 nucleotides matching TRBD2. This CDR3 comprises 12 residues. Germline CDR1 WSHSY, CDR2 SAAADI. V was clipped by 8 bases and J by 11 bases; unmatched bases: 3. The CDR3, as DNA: TGCGCCAGCGGACTAGCGGGATCCGAGCTGTTTTTT. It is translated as CASGLAGSELFF.

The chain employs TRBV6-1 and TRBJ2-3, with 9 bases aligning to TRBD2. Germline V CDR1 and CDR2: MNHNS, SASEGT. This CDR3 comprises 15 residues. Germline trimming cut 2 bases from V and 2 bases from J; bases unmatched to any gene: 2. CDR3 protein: CASSEQRGVTDTQYF. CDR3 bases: TGTGCCAGCAGTGAACAGCGGGGGGTCACAGATACGCAGTATTTT.

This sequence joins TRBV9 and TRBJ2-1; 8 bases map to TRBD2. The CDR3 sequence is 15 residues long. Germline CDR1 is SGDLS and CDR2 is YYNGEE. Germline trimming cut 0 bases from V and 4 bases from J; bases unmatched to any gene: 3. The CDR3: CASSVGRGAYNEQFF. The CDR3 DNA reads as TGTGCCAGCAGCGTAGGGCGGGGGGCGTACAATGAGCAGTTCTTC.

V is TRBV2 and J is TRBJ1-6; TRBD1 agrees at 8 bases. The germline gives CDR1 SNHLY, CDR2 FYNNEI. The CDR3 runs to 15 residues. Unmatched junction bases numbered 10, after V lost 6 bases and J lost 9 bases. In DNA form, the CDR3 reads TGTGCCAGCAGCCTAACCGGGACAGGTTCTTCACCCCTCCACTTT. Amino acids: CASSLTGTGSSPLHF.

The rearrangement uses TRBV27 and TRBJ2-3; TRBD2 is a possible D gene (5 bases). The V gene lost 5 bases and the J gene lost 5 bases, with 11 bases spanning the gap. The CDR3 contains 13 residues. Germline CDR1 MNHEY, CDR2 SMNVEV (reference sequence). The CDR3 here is CASSPLALDTQYF. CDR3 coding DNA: TGTGCCAGCAGTCCCTTAGCGTTAGATACGCAGTATTTT.

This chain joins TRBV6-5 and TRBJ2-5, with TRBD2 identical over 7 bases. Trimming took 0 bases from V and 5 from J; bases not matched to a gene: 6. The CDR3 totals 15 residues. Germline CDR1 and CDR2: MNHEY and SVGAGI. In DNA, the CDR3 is TGTGCCAGCAGTTACTCGGGCGGGGGAGGGGAGACCCAGTACTTC. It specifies CASSYSGGGGETQYF.

The CDR3 spells CASSMRTGNPGELFF. CDR3 DNA: TGTGCCAGCTCGATGCGGACGGGGAATCCCGGGGAGCTGTTTTTT. The chain uses TRBV18 and TRBJ2-2, with D perhaps TRBD2 (5 bases). The CDR3 consists of 15 residues. V dropped 6 bases and J dropped 6 bases, with 17 bases sitting between them. The germline CDR1 and CDR2 sequences are KGHSH and LQKENI.

CDR3 sequence (DNA): TGTGCCAGCAGGGGACAGGGTAGTGTCTATGGCTACACCTTC. This gives the protein CASRGQGSVYGYTF. The rearrangement uses TRBV27 and TRBJ1-2; TRBD1 matches at 9 bases. Per germline, CDR1 MNHEY and CDR2 SMNVEV (reference sequence). This CDR3 has 14 residues. The J segment lost 4 bases and the V segment lost 6 bases, leaving 6 bases of the junction unmatched.

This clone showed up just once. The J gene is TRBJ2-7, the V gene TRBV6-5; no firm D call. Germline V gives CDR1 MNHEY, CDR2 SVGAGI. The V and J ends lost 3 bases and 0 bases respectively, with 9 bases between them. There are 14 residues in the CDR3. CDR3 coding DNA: TGTGCCAGCAGTTATCGGGTGAGCTCCTACGAGCAGTACTTC. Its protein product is CASSYRVSSYEQYF.

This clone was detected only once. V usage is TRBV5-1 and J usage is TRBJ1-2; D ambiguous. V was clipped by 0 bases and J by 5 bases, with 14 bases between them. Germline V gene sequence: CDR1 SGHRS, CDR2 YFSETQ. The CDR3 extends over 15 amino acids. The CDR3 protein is CASSLESREAYGYTF. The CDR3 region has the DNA TGCGCCAGCAGCTTGGAATCGAGAGAAGCTTATGGCTACACCTTC.